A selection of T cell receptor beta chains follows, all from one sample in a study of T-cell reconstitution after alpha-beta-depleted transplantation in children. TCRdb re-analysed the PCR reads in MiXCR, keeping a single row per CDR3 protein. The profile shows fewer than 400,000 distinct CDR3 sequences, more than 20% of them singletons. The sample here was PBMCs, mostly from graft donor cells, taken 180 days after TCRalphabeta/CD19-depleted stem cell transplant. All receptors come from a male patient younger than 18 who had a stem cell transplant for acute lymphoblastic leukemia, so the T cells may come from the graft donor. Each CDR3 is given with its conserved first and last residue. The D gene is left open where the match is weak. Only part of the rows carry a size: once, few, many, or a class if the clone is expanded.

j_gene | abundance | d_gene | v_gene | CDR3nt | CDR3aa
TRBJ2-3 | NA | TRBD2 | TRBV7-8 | TGTGCCAGCAGCTTACTCTGGGGGATTTGGCGGGAGGGCCGGAATACGCAGTATTTT | CASSLLWGIWREGRNTQYF
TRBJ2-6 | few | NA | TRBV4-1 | TGCGCCAGCAGCCTATCTACAGGTGCCTCCGGGGCCAACGTCCTGACTTTC | CASSLSTGASGANVLTF
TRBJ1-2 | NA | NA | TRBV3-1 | TGTGCCAGCAGCCAAAGGGGGATCGGTGGCTACACCTTC | CASSQRGIGGYTF
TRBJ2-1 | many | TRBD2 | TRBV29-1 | TGCAGCGTGCACTTGGCGGGAGAGAGATACAATGAGCAGTTCTTC | CSVHLAGERYNEQFF
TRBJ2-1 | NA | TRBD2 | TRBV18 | TGTGCCAGCTCACCTTGGACTAGCGGACCCTACAATGAGCAGTTCTTC | CASSPWTSGPYNEQFF
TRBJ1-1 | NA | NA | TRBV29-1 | TGCAGCGTTGAAGTGACCTGGGGCCCCTCAATTCCGAACACTGAAGCTTTCTTT | CSVEVTWGPSIPNTEAFF
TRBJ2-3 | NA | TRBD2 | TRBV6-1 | TGTGCCAGCAGTCCCATTAGCGGGAGGGGAGGCACAGATACGCAGTATTTT | CASSPISGRGGTDTQYF
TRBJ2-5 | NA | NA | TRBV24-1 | TGTGCCACCAGTGTGGGGGACGGGGAGACCCAGTACTTC | CATSVGDGETQYF
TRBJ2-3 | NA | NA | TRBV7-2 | TGTGCCAGCAGCTACCCTCGACAGTTTCGCACAGATACGCAGTATTTT | CASSYPRQFRTDTQYF
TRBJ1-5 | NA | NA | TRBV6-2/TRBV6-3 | TGTGCCAGCAGTTACTTTTGGGGTTTCGATAGCAATCAGCCCCAGCATTTT | CASSYFWGFDSNQPQHF
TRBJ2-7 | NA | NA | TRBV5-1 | TGCGCCAGCAGCATGGGACTTCCCTCCTACGAGCAGTACTTC | CASSMGLPSYEQYF
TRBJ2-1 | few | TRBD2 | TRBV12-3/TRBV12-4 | TGTGCCAGCAGTTTTCGGCGGCTAGCGGAGTACAATGAGCAGTTCTTC | CASSFRRLAEYNEQFF
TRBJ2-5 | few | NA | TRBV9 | TGTGCCAGCTCGGACGCAGAAGAGACCCAGTACTTC | CASSDAEETQYF
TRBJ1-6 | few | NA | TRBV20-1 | TGCAGTGCTAGAGGATCGTCAAGGGAGAACTCACCCCTCCACTTT | CSARGSSRENSPLHF
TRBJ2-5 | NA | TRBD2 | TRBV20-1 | TGCAGTGCTAGAGTACGGGCTAGCGGGAAGGTGACCCAGTACTTC | CSARVRASGKVTQYF
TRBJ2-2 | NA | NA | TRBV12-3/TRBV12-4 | TGTGCCAGCGGCCTAGCAATCGGGGAGCTGTTTTTT | CASGLAIGELFF
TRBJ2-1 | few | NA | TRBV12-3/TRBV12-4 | TGTGCCAGCAGTTTTGTGGCGGCCAATGAGCAGTTCTTC | CASSFVAANEQFF
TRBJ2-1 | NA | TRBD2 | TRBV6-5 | TGTGCCAGCAGTTACCCAGGACTAGCGCCTGGGGGGGATGAGCAGTTCTTC | CASSYPGLAPGGDEQFF
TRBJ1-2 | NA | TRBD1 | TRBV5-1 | TGCGCCAGCAGCTTGGCCGGGACAGGGGGCATTAAGGACTATGGCTACACCTTC | CASSLAGTGGIKDYGYTF
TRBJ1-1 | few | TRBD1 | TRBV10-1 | TGCGCCAGCAGTGAGGACAGGGGTAGGGACACTGAAGCTTTCTTT | CASSEDRGRDTEAFF
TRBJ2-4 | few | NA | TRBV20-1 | TGCAGTGCTAGCGCGAGGCGGGCCAAAAACATTCAGTACTTC | CSASARRAKNIQYF
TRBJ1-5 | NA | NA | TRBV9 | TGTGCCAGCAGTGTCATGGGGGGGACGTATGGTCAGCCCCAGCATTTT | CASSVMGGTYGQPQHF
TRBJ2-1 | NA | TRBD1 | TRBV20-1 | TGCAGTGCCTGGAGACAGGGGGCCTACAATGAGCAGTTCTTC | CSAWRQGAYNEQFF
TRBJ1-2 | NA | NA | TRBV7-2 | TGTGCCAGCAGCTTACTCAGCTATGGCTACACCTTC | CASSLLSYGYTF
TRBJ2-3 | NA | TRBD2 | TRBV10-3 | TGTGCCATCAGTGAGTCATCCTCTAGCGGGAGCTTGGATACGCAGTATTTT | CAISESSSSGSLDTQYF
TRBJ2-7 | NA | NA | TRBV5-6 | TGTGCCAGCACCCCGGGCAGCGCCTACGAGCAGTACTTC | CASTPGSAYEQYF
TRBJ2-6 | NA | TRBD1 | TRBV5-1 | TGCGCCAGCAGCTCACCTGACAGGGGTTCTCCCGCGGCCAACGTCCTGACTTTC | CASSSPDRGSPAANVLTF
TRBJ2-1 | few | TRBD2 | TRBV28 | TGTGCCAGCAGTTTCTGGGGGGGTGTTGAGCAGTTCTTC | CASSFWGGVEQFF
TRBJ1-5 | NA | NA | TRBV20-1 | TGCAGTGCTAGAGTTCGCAGGGCCTTAGGGGAGAATCAGCCCCAGCATTTT | CSARVRRALGENQPQHF
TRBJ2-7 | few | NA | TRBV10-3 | TGTGCCATCAGTGAGTCGGACAGAGGGCCTTACGAGCAGTACTTC | CAISESDRGPYEQYF
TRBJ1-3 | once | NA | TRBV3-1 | TGTGCCAGCAGCCAACGGGGAACTGGAAACACCATATATTTT | CASSQRGTGNTIYF
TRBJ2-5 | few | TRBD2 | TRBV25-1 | TGTGCCAGCAGTGGCCCAGCGGGAGGGCTAGAGACCCAGTACTTC | CASSGPAGGLETQYF
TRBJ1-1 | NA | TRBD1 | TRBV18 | TGTGCCAGCTCACCGCGGACAGGGCCCACTGAAGCTTTCTTT | CASSPRTGPTEAFF
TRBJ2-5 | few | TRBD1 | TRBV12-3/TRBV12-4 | TGTGCCAGCAGTCCCCAGGGGGCGGTACAAGAGACCCAGTACTTC | CASSPQGAVQETQYF
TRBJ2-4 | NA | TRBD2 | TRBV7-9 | TGTGCCAGCAGCTACGGGACTAGCGGGACCGGGCTAGCCAAAAACATTCAGTACTTC | CASSYGTSGTGLAKNIQYF
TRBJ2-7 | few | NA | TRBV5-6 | TGTGCCAGCAGCCGACCGATGGGGAGCGAGCAGTACTTC | CASSRPMGSEQYF
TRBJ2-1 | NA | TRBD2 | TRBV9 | TGTGCCAGCAGCGTATGGGGACTAGCGCCTAGCTCCTACAATGAGCAGTTCTTC | CASSVWGLAPSSYNEQFF
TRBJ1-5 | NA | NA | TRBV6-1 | TGTGCCAGCAGTGAAAAAGGGAATCAGCCCCAGCATTTT | CASSEKGNQPQHF
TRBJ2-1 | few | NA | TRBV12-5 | TGTGCTAGTGGTTTATTAGGGGATGAGCAGTTCTTC | CASGLLGDEQFF
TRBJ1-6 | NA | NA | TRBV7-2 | TGTGCCAGCAGCTACTGGGTCGGGGGAAGTAATTCACCCCTCCACTTT | CASSYWVGGSNSPLHF
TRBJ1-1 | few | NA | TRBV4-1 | TGCGCCAGCAGCCAAGATCTGGGACTGAGGTCGTCGAAAGCTTTCTTT | CASSQDLGLRSSKAFF
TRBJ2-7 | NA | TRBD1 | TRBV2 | TGTGCCAGCAGGGACAGGGAGAACGAGCAGTACTTC | CASRDRENEQYF